One T cell receptor beta chain is described in this entry. This record comes from a study of shared clonotypes between healthy human individuals. There are 13 residues in the CDR3. V dropped 6 bases and J dropped 7; count of bases not matched to a gene: 8. The germline gives CDR1 MDHEN, CDR2 SYDVKM. TCRdb's copy holds only in-frame clones and misses some; the assay was immunoSEQ multiplex PCR. Of about 2.4 million clones detected, 80% to 95% appear once; the ten largest clones hold more than 0.35%. The receptor comes from a man aged 18-30 years in good health. Some clones in this sample may be carry-over from other donors' samples. The specimen was naive CD4+ T cells from PBMCs. Subset noted: CD45RA+ positively selected. The chain couples TRBV28 to TRBJ1-2; 7 bases are a match to TRBD1. CDR3 amino acids: CASSPTGNFGYTF. The CDR3 bases are TGTGCCAGCAGCCCGACAGGGAATTTTGGCTACACCTTC.